Given below is one T cell receptor beta chain in context. This CDR3 contains 14 residues. CDR1 and CDR2 from the germline V gene are SGHRS and YFSETQ. Trimming removed 5 bases at V and 10 bases at J, with 16 bases between. This sample is drawn from a study of blood T cells in healthy people across ages. Next came a second PCR, run for about 6 to 12 cycles, which used a sample-barcoded 5' primer along with a J-beta primer mix. Each CDR3 protein is one row after TCRdb ran MiXCR on the 5' RACE reads. The data hold 1.5 million to 2 million distinct CDR3 sequences, with about 50% observed a single time. Material: blood. The receptor comes from a middle-aged woman in good health. The J gene is TRBJ1-6, the V gene TRBV5-1; D may be TRBD1 (6 bases). CDR3 in DNA: TGCGCCAGCAGGGGGGACAACTCTCGATCACCCCTCCACTTT. Amino acids: CASRGDNSRSPLHF.